This TCR beta chain came from a study of control samples from healthy donors and cancer patients. Profiling relied on immunoSEQ multiplex PCR, and the TCRdb table lists in-frame clones only, not all of them. Of approximately 82,000 clones in the sample, more than 75% are singletons; the top ten hold 20% to 25%. The sequence was collected from a man in his fifties in good health. The sequencing input was blood.

This chain's CDR3 is CASSFLPGDYGYTF. In nucleotides, the CDR3 is TGTGCCAGCAGCTTTTTACCCGGGGACTATGGCTACACCTTC. The rearrangement joins TRBV7-2 to TRBJ1-2; D unresolved. There are 14 residues in the CDR3. Trimming cost V 3 bases and J 3 bases, with 11 bases left between them. Germline values: CDR1 SGHTA, CDR2 FQGNSA.